The present TCR beta chain was sequenced within a study of CD4+ T cells in melanoma. This CDR3 has 13 amino acids. Germline-derived CDR1 and CDR2 are MNHNY and SVGAGI (reference sequence). Trimming cost V 6 bases and J 8 bases, with 11 bases left between them. This clone was counted a few times. Clones were read by immunoSEQ multiplex PCR, and TCRdb kept only the in-frame ones, dropping some. The repertoire holds about 55,000 clones, with roughly three quarters as singletons. This chain joins TRBV6-6 and TRBJ1-6; D unresolved. The receptor comes from a human donor with melanoma. Sequencing used tumor tissue. The CDR3 sequence is CASRRTEDSPLHF. As DNA, the CDR3 is TGTGCCAGCAGGAGGACGGAGGATTCACCCCTCCACTTT.